Listed below are T cell receptor beta chains from one sample, sequenced in a study of cytomegalovirus exposure and HLA in healthy donors. The assay was immunoSEQ multiplex PCR, and TCRdb's table has in-frame clones only and misses some. The sample consists of about 160,000 clones, around 76% of them appearing once. The sequenced sample consisted of PBMCs. These TCRs come from a man in his forties or fifties in good health and CMV-seropositive. Each CDR3 is given with its conserved first and last residue. The D gene is left open where the match is weak. Only part of the rows carry a size: once, few, many, or a class if the clone is expanded.

TRBV20-1	-	-	TRBJ1-2	TGCAGTGCTAGAGAGGGCGGGAAATACACCTTC	CSAREGGKYTF
TRBV11-2	-	TRBD1	TRBJ1-3	TGTGCCAGCAGTTATATTAGCCAGGGGGCGACAGGAAACACCATATATTTT	CASSYISQGATGNTIYF
TRBV7-8	-	TRBD2	TRBJ2-7	TGTGCCAGCAGCTTAGGTGGCGGGGGAGTCTACGAGCAGTACTTC	CASSLGGGGVYEQYF
TRBV2	-	TRBD2	TRBJ2-5	TGTGCCAGCAGTCCGCGGGCAAGCGGGGGCCAAGAGACCCAGTACTTC	CASSPRASGGQETQYF
TRBV7-3	-	TRBD1	TRBJ1-6	TGTGCCAGCAGCTGGGACAGCTATAATTCACCCCTCCACTTT	CASSWDSYNSPLHF
TRBV7-3	-	TRBD1	TRBJ2-1	TGTGCCAGCAGCCCAGGGACAGGGAGCAATGAGCAGTTCTTC	CASSPGTGSNEQFF
TRBV5-4	-	TRBD1	TRBJ1-1	TGTGCCAGCAGCCTAGACAGGGGTAACACTGAAGCTTTCTTT	CASSLDRGNTEAFF
TRBV4-1	-	TRBD2	TRBJ2-6	TGCGCCAGCAGCCAAGATACGGGGGGGGCCCTCTCTGGGGCCAACGTCCTGACTTTC	CASSQDTGGALSGANVLTF
TRBV6-6	-	-	TRBJ1-6	TGTGCCAGCAGTTACACCGCTCCCACAGGGAATTCACCCCTCCACTTT	CASSYTAPTGNSPLHF
TRBV5-6	-	-	TRBJ1-1	TGTGCCAGCAGCTCTACAGGGTCTTCTGAAGCTTTCTTT	CASSSTGSSEAFF
TRBV29-1	-	-	TRBJ2-7	TGCAGCGTTGTATTACAGGGTGATGGCGAGCAGTACTTC	CSVVLQGDGEQYF
TRBV5-1	few	TRBD1	TRBJ1-1	TGCGCCAGCAGAACTAAGGACAGGGTCCCCGCGGCTGAAGCTTTCTTT	CASRTKDRVPAAEAFF
TRBV7-8	few	TRBD1	TRBJ1-6	TGTGCCAGCAGCTTAGACGGGACAGCCTATAATTCACCCCTCCACTTT	CASSLDGTAYNSPLHF
TRBV7-2	few	-	TRBJ1-2	TGTGCCAGCAGCTCATACAGGGCACAAAATGGCTACACCTTC	CASSSYRAQNGYTF
TRBV5-1	few	TRBD1	TRBJ1-4	TGCGCCAGCAGCTTGGTGGGACAGGGTCGTTTCGGGTCAACTAATGAAAAACTGTTTTTT	CASSLVGQGRFGSTNEKLFF
TRBV5-1	-	-	TRBJ1-1	TGCGCCAGCAGGGGGGTGGGGGGGTTGGAGACTGAAGCTTTCTTT	CASRGVGGLETEAFF
TRBV5-1	-	-	TRBJ2-6	TGCGCCAGCAGTCGTGTAGCAAAAGTCTCTGGGGCCAACGTCCTGACTTTC	CASSRVAKVSGANVLTF
TRBV5-4	once	TRBD1	TRBJ1-2	TGTGCCAGCAGCCTAGACAGGGGATGGTATGGCTACACCTTC	CASSLDRGWYGYTF
TRBV6-1	few	TRBD2	TRBJ2-1	TGTGCCAGCAGCTCTCGACTAGCGGGGCACAATGAGCAGTTCTTC	CASSSRLAGHNEQFF
TRBV5-1	once	-	TRBJ2-7	TGCGCCAGCAGCCCCGTAAAGGGGCCCTACGAGCAGTACTTC	CASSPVKGPYEQYF
TRBV13	-	-	TRBJ1-3	TGTGCCAGCAGCTCACCAGGGGCTACTGGAAACACCATATATTTT	CASSSPGATGNTIYF
TRBV6-6	once	TRBD1	TRBJ2-7	TGTGCCAGCAGTTTCGGGACAGGGGTCTACGAGCAGTACTTC	CASSFGTGVYEQYF
TRBV5-1	-	-	TRBJ2-6	TGCGCCAGCAGCTTGGGGACGGACACCTCTGGGGCCAACGTCCTGACTTTC	CASSLGTDTSGANVLTF
TRBV2	-	-	TRBJ2-2	TGTGCCAGCAGTTTTCTTTCGGCGAACACCGGGGAGCTGTTTTTT	CASSFLSANTGELFF
TRBV21-1	-	-	TRBJ1-1	TGTGCCAGCAGCAAATTAGGGGCGCCGCGAAACACTGAAGCTTTCTTT	CASSKLGAPRNTEAFF
TRBV19	-	-	TRBJ2-7	TGTGCCAGTAGCGAGGGGGGGGACCACATGGGGTACGAGCAGTACTTC	CASSEGGDHMGYEQYF
TRBV7-2	-	-	TRBJ1-5	TGTGCCAGCAGCTCTCCTAATCAGCCCCAGCATTTT	CASSSPNQPQHF
TRBV2	-	TRBD1	TRBJ1-3	TGTGCCAGCCGGGACAGCGCTAGAAACACCATATATTTT	CASRDSARNTIYF
TRBV25-1	-	-	TRBJ1-5	TGTGCCAGCTCCAGGGGAGGCAATCAGCCCCAGCATTTT	CASSRGGNQPQHF
TRBV4-2	few	TRBD1	TRBJ1-1	TGTGCCAGCAGCCAATTACCGGGACAGGGGAGCACTGAAGCTTTCTTT	CASSQLPGQGSTEAFF
TRBV28	-	-	TRBJ2-1	TGTGCCAGCGGGCTCTACAATGAGCAGTTCTTC	CASGLYNEQFF
TRBV6-1	-	-	TRBJ1-1	TGTGCCAGCAGTGAAAAAATCATGAACACTGAAGCTTTCTTT	CASSEKIMNTEAFF
TRBV15	-	TRBD1	TRBJ1-5	TGTGCCACCAGCAGAGATCTAAGAGGACAGGGGGCGCGCGGTCAGCCCCAGCATTTT	CATSRDLRGQGARGQPQHF
TRBV18	-	-	TRBJ2-2	TGTGCCAGCTCACCAGACATTATCCAAACCGGGGAGCTGTTTTTT	CASSPDIIQTGELFF
TRBV6-1	once	-	TRBJ1-5	TGTGCCAGCACGGGGGGGTTCAATCAGCCCCAGCATTTT	CASTGGFNQPQHF
TRBV5-1	-	-	TRBJ2-7	TGCGCCAGCAGCGAGTTTGTAGCAGGGAATGAGCAGTACTTC	CASSEFVAGNEQYF
TRBV5-4	-	TRBD2	TRBJ2-5	TGTGCCAGCAGCATGGGACTAGCGGACCCCCGGGAGACCCAGTACTTC	CASSMGLADPRETQYF
TRBV6-5	-	-	TRBJ1-5	TGTGCCAGCAGTCGGTTACTCAATCAGCCCCAGCATTTT	CASSRLLNQPQHF
TRBV9	-	-	TRBJ1-1	TGTGCCAGCAGCGTAGACCCCACAGGGTGGTACACTGAAGCTTTCTTT	CASSVDPTGWYTEAFF